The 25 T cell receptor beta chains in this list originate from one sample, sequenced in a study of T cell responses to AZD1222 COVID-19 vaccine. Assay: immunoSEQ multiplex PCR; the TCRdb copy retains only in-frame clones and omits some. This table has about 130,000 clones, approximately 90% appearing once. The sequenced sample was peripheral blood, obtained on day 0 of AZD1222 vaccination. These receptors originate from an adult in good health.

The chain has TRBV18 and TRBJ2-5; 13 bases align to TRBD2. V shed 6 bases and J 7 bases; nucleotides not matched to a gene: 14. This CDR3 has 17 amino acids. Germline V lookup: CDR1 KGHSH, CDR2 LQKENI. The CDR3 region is CASSLTSGGPVGGTQYF. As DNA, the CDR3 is TGTGCCAGCTCGCTGACTAGCGGGGGGCCCGTAGGCGGGACCCAGTACTTC.

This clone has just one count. CDR3 bases: TGCGCCAGCAGCTTCGGGGTGTGGATGGCTGAAGCTTTCTTT. Translation: CASSFGVWMAEAFF. The chain recombines TRBV5-1 with TRBJ1-1; D is undetermined. Germline assignment: CDR1 SGHRS and CDR2 YFSETQ. The CDR3 has 14 amino acids. V was cut by 2 bases and J by 6 bases, with 14 bases left in between. The variable domain in full, completed from reference TRBV5-1 and TRBJ1-1, reads KAGVTQTPRYLIKTRGQQVTLSCSPISGHRSVSWYQQTPGQGLQFLFEYFSETQRNKGNFPGRFSGRQFSNSRSEMNVSTLELGDSALYLCASSFGVWMAEAFFGQGTRLTVV.

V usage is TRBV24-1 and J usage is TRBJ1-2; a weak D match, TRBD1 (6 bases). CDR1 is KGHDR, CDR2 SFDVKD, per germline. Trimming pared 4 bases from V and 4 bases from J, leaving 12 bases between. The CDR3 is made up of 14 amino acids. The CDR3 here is CATSDPDSSYGYTF. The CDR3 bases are TGTGCCACCAGTGACCCGGACAGTTCCTATGGCTACACCTTC.

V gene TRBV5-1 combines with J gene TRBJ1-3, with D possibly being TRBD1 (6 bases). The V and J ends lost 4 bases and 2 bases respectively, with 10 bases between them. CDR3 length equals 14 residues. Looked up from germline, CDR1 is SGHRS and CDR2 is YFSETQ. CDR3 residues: CASSPRTAGNTIYF. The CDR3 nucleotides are TGCGCCAGCAGCCCCCGGACAGCTGGAAACACCATATATTTT.

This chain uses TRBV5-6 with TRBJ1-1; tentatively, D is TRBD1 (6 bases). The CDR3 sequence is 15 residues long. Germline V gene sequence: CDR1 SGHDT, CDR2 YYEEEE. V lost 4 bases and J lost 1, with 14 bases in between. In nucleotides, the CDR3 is TGTGCCAGCAGCCATCCACGGACAGCGAACACTGAAGCTTTCTTT. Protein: CASSHPRTANTEAFF.

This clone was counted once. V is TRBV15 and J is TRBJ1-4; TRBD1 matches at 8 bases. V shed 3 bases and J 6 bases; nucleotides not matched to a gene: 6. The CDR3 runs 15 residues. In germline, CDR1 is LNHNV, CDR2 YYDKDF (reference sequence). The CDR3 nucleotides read TGTGCCACCAGCAGCAGGGGGCGGTTACATGAAAAACTGTTTTTT. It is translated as CATSSRGRLHEKLFF.

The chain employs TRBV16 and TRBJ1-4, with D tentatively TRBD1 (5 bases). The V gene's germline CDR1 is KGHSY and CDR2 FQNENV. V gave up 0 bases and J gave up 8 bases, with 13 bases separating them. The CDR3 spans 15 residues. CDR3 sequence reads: CASSQSGTSEEKLFF. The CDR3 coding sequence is TGTGCCAGCAGCCAATCGGGGACTTCGGAGGAAAAACTGTTTTTT.

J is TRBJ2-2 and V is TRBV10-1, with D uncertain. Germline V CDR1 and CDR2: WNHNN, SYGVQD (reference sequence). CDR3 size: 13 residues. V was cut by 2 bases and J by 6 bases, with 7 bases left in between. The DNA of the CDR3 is TGCGCCAGCAGTGAGACCTCATCCGGGGAGCTGTTTTTT. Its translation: CASSETSSGELFF.

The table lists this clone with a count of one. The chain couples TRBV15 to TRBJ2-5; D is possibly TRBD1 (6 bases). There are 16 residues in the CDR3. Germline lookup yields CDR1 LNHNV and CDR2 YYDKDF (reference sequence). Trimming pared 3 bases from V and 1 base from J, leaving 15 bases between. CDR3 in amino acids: CATSRTHGTIQETQYF. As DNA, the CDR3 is TGTGCCACCAGCAGGACCCACGGGACAATCCAAGAGACCCAGTACTTC.

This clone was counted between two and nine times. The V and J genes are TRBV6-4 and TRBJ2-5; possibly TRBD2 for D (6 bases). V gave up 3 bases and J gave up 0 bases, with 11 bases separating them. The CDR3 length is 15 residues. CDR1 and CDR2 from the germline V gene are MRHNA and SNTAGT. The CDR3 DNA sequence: TGTGCCAGCAGTGAAGGAGCGGGCGACCAAGAGACCCAGTACTTC. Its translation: CASSEGAGDQETQYF.

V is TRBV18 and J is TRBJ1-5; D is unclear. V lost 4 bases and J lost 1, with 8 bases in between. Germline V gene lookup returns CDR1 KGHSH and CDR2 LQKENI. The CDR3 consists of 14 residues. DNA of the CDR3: TGTGCCAGCTCACGATCGGAGAGCAATCAGCCCCAGCATTTT. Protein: CASSRSESNQPQHF.

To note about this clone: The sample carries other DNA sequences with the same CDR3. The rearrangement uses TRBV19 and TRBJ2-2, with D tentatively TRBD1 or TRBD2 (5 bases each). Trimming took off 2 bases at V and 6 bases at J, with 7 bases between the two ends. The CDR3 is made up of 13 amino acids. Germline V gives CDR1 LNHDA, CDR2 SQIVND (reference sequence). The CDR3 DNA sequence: TGTGCCAGTAGTATACGAGGGGCCGGGGAGCTGTTTTTT. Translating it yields CASSIRGAGELFF. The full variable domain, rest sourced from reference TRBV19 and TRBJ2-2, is DGGITQSPKYLFRKEGQNVTLSCEQNLNHDAMYWYRQDPGQGLRLIYYSQIVNDFQKGDIAEGYSVSREKKESFPLTVTSAQKNPTAFYLCASSIRGAGELFFGEGSRLTVL.

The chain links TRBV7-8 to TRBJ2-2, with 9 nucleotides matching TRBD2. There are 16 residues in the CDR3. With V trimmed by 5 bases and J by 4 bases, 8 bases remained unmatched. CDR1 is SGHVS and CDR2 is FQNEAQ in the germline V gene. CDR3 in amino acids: CASSGRTSVGTGELFF. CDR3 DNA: TGTGCCAGCAGCGGACGGACTAGCGTGGGCACCGGGGAGCTGTTTTTT.

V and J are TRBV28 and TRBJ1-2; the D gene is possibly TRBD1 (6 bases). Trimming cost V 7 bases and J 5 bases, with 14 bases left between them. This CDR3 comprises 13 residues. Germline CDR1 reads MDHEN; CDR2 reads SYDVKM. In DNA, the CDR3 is TGTGCCAGCAACACCGGGACACTTTATGGCTACACCTTC. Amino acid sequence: CASNTGTLYGYTF.

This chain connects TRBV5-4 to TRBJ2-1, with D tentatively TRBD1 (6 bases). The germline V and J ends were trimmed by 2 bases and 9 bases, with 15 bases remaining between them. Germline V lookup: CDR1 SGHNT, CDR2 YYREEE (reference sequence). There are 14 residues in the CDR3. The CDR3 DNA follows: TGTGCCAGCAGCTTAACAGGGTTACAGGGTGAGCAGTTCTTC. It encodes CASSLTGLQGEQFF.

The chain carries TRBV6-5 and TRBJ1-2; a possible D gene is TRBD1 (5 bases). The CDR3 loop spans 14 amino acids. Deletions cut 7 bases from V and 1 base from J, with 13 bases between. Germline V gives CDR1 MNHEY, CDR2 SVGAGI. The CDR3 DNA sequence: TGTGCCAGCATCCTATCGGGGGGTAACTATGGCTACACCTTC. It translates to CASILSGGNYGYTF.

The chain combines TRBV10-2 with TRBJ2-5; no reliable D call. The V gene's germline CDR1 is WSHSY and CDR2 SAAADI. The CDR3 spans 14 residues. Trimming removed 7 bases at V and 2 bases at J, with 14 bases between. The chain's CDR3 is CASTGGQSQETQYF. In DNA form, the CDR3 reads TGCGCCAGCACGGGTGGGCAATCACAAGAGACCCAGTACTTC.

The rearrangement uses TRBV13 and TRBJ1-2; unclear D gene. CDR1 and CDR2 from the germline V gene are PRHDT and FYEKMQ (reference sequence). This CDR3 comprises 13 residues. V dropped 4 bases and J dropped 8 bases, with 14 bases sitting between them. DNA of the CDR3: TGTGCCAGCAGCTCCTCAGAGTCCGACGGCTACACCTTC. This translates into CASSSSESDGYTF.

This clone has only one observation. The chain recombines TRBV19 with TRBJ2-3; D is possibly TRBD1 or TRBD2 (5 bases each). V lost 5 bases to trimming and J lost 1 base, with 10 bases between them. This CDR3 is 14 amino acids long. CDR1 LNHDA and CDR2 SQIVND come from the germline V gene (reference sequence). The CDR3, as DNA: TGTGCCAGTAGTCTCCGGGGCCGCACAGATACGCAGTATTTT. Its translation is CASSLRGRTDTQYF.

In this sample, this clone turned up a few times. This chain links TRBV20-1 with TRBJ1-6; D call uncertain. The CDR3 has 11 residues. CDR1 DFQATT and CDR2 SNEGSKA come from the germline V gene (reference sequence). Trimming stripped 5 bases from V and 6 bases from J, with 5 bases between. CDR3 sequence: CSARLNSPLHF. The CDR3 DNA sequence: TGCAGTGCTCGACTTAATTCACCCCTCCACTTT.

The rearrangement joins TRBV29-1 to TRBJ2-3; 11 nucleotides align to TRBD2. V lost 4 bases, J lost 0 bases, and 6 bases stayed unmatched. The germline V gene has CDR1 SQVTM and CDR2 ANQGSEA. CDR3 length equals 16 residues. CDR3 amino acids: CSVGYGLAGSTDTQYF. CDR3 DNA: TGCAGCGTTGGATATGGACTAGCGGGTAGCACAGATACGCAGTATTTT.

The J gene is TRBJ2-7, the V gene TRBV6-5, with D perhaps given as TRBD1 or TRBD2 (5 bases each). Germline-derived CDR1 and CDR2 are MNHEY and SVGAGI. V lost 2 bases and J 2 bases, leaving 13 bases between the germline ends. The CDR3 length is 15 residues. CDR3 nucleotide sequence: TGTGCCAGCAGTTACCTCAGGGACGGGACCTACGAGCAGTACTTC. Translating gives CASSYLRDGTYEQYF.

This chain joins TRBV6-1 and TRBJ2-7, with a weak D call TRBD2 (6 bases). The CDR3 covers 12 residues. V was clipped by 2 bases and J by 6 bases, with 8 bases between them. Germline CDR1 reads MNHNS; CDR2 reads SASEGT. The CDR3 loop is CASSELGGEQYF. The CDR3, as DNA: TGTGCCAGCAGTGAATTGGGGGGCGAGCAGTACTTC.

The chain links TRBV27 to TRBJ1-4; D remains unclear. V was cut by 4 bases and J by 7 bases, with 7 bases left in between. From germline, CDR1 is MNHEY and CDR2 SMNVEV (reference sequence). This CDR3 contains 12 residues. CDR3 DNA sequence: TGTGCCAGCAGTTCCAGGCTTGAAAAACTGTTTTTT. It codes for CASSSRLEKLFF.

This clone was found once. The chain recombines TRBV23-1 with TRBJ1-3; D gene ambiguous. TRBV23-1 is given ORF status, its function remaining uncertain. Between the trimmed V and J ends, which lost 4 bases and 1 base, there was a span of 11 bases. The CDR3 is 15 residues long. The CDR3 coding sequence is TGCGCCAGCAGTCGGTCCTGGGAGTCTGGAAACACCATATATTTT. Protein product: CASSRSWESGNTIYF.